This TCR beta chain was sequenced during a study of cytomegalovirus exposure and HLA in healthy donors. Study overall: The Caucasian-associated ancestry cluster contained more than 75% of the approximately 410 genotyped donors.

Germline V gene lookup returns CDR1 SEHNR and CDR2 FQNEAQ (reference sequence). CDR3 length: 15 amino acids. The V and J ends lost 2 bases and 2 bases respectively, with 12 bases between them. Study outcomes and limitations: Analysis was carried out at a later point, and it linked a missense DCLRE1C variant to TCR beta V- and J-gene trimming. A later look showed TCR association rates differing by HLA locus, highest for DRB1 and lowest for HLA-C.

Concerning this clone: What it binds is unknown.

It was with 60 Vbeta and 13 Jbeta primers that the PCR ran. TCRdb's table, derived via immunoSEQ multiplex PCR, lists solely in-frame clones and lacks some. The profile shows around 130,000 clones, about 80% of them singletons. The sequence was obtained from a woman aged 50 to 60 in good health and CMV-seronegative. The chain has TRBV7-9 and TRBJ2-5; no clear D. Material for sequencing was PBMCs. The CDR3 protein is CASSLLNLGQETQYF. The CDR3 DNA reads TGTGCCAGCAGCTTATTGAACCTAGGACAAGAGACCCAGTACTTC.